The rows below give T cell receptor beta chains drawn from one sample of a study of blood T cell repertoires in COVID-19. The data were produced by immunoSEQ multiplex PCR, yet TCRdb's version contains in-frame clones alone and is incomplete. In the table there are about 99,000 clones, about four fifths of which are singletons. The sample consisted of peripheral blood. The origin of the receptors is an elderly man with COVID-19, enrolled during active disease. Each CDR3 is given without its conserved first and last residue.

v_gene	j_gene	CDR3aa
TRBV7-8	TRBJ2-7	ASSPGLAGNSYEQY
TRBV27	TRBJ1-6	ASSLEGFSPLH
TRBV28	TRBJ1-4	ASTSRNEKLF
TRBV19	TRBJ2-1	ASSSGLGYNEQF
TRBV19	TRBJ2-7	ASRSAGGGPREQY
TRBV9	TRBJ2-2	ASSYQTGSNSGELF
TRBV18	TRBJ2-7	ASSPGGTSSYEQY
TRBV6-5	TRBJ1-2	ASSLTLPGQAGGYT
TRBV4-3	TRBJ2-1	ASSPTSGGVSYNEQF
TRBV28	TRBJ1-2	ASSQFPSLGGYT
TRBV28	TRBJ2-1	ASSLAGHYNEQF
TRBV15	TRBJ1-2	ATSPEGMTGGDGYT
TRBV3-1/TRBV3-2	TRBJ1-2	ASSQSQGRYT
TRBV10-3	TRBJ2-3	AISPGRATDTQY
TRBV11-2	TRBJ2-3	ASRIRGRTDTQY
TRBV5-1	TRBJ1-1	ASLEGVMSTEAF
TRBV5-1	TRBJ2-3	ASSLGGAVDTQY
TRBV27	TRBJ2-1	ASSLKERTGETNEQF
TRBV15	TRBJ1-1	ATSRKTGMNTEAF
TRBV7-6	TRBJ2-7	ASSLNPSGQGWNEQY
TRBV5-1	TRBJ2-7	ASSLSPAGGEQY
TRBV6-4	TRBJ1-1	ASSLNPNTEAF
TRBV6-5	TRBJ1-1	ASRRGPDTEAF
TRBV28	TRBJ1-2	ASSLPSTRPRDYGYT
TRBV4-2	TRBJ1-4	ASSQPGQTTNEKLF
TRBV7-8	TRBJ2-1	ASSLPRLAGGPGNEQF
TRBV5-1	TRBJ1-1	ASSFLQAAAEAF
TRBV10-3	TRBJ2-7	AINDRGRTYEQY
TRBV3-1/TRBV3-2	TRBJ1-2	ASSQDRGFRGYT
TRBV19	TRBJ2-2	ASRGGGTTGELF
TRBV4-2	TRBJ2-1	ASSQDRGGYNEQF
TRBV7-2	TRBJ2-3	ASTDRDRGRDTQY
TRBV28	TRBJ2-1	ASSPAWGGTLEQF
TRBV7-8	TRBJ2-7	ASSFSGRAYEQY
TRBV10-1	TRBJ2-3	ATVFYRDLKLTDTQY
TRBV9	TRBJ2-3	ASSVRLAGGPGDTQY
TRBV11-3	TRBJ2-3	ASSLDPRTDTQY
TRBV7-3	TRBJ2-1	ASSLRISGHNEQF
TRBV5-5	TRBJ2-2	ASSASGTRVTGELF
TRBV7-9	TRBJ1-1	ASSLDRYTEAF
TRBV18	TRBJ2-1	ASSPLAGGPNEQF
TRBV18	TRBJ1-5	ASCAGTGPNQPQH
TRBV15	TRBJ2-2	ATSSLRQTNTGELF
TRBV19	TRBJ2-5	ASSMGAWETQY
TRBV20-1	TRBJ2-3	SASELAGSTDTQY
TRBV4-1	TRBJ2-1	ASSFHPRTGFNYNEQF
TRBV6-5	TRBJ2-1	ASAGGREQF
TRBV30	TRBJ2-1	AWSVKGGEQF
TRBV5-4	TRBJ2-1	ASSLGGSGLVYEQF
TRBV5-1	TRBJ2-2	ASSDRGNTGELF
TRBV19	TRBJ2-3	ASSSGVGADTQY
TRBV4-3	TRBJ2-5	ASSQEGLAQETQY
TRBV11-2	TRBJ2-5	ASSLGGSHGETQY
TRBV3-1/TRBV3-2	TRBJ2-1	ASSQEQGAYNEQF
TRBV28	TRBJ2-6	ASSQLTGSGANVLT